This T cell receptor beta chain was captured by sequencing in a study of CD8+CD57+ T cells in acquired aplastic anemia. As for the study in general: When averaged, DNA from sorted CD4+ and CD8+ cells came to 2.5 to 4 ug. Healthy donors averaged approximately 11 million reads for CD4+ cells. The study's findings and limits: Patients and controls shared 25 to 35 CD8+ CDR3 sequences, which appeared highly expressed in patients and within their immunodominant clones. Any difference that existed in CD8+ Simpson's diversity between patients and controls was not significant.

As concerns this clonotype: Its antigen is not identified.

The germline gives CDR1 DFQATT, CDR2 SNEGSKA (reference sequence). The J segment lost 3 bases and the V segment lost 3 bases, leaving 5 bases of the junction unmatched. This CDR3 spans 15 amino acids. Genomic DNA provided the template from which TCR beta VDJ and CDR3 profiles were obtained. MiXCR, run by TCRdb on the reads, gives a single entry per CDR3 protein. The sample carries around 140,000 distinct CDR3 sequences, around 41% recorded once. The sequence was collected from a human donor in good health, serving as a control. Sequencing used sorted CD4+, CD8+, or CD8+CD57+ T cells (not recorded which) from PBMCs. The chain has TRBV20-1 and TRBJ2-1; 10 nucleotides align to TRBD2. The DNA of the CDR3 is TGCAGTGCTAGGGAGGGGACTAGCGACTACAATGAGCAGTTCTTC. Its translation is CSAREGTSDYNEQFF.